This T cell receptor beta chain is drawn from a study of CD8 T cells in ankylosing spondylitis. Points from the study as a whole: Apparently characteristic of ankylosing spondylitis blood was a TCR beta motif (under ten highly homologous variants). Disease-linked clones had a CD8+ phenotype and relatively low frequency in peripheral blood. Disease-associated clones were reportedly significantly overrepresented in matched ankylosing spondylitis synovial fluid. Earlier literature documents some of the motif variants in reactive arthritis synovial fluid and blood.

Concerning this clonotype itself: The antigen is undetermined.

This CDR3 comprises 16 residues. The germline V and J ends were trimmed by 1 base and 1 base, with 10 bases remaining between them. Germline assignment: CDR1 LNHNV and CDR2 YYDKDF (reference sequence). 5'-RACE, quantitative and with molecular barcodes, yielded the TCR beta libraries. TCRdb recomputed calls from the 5' RACE reads with MiXCR, one row per CDR3 protein. The sample has approximately 440,000 distinct CDR3 sequences, approximately 17% seen once. The TCR comes from a male donor with ankylosing spondylitis. Sequenced: blood, either unsorted or a sorted T cell fraction (not recorded which). The chain couples TRBV15 to TRBJ2-2; maybe TRBD1 (5 bases). The CDR3 sequence is CATSRVRVGNTGELFF. The CDR3 nucleotides are TGTGCCACCAGCAGAGTCAGGGTGGGGAACACCGGGGAGCTGTTTTTT.